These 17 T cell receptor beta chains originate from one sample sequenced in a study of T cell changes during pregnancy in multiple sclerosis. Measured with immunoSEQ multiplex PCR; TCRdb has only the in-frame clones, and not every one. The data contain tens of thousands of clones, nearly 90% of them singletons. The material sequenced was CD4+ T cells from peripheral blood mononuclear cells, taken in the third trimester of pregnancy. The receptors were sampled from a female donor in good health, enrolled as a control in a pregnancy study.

CDR3 DNA: TGCGCCAGCAGCCACACAGGGTCTGCAACTAATGAAAAACTGTTTTTT. As protein: CASSHTGSATNEKLFF. The V call is TRBV4-3, the J call TRBJ1-4; D possibly corresponds to TRBD1 (6 bases). The CDR3 has 16 amino acids. Germline CDR1 is LGHNA and CDR2 is YSLEER. Trimming removed 3 bases at V and 0 bases at J, with 11 bases between.

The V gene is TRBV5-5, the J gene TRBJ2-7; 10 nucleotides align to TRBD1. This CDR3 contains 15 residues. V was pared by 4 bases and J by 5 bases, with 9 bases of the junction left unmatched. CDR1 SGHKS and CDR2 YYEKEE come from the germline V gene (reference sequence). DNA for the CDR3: TGTGCCAGCAGCATACGCCCGGGACAGGGGAACGAGCAGTACTTC. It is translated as CASSIRPGQGNEQYF.

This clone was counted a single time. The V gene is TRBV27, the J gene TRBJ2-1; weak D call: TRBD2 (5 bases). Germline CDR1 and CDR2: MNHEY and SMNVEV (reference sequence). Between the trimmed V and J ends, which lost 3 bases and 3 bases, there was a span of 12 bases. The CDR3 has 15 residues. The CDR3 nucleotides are TGTGCCAGCAGTTTGAGGGCGGAAGGCTACAATGAGCAGTTCTTC. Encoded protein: CASSLRAEGYNEQFF.

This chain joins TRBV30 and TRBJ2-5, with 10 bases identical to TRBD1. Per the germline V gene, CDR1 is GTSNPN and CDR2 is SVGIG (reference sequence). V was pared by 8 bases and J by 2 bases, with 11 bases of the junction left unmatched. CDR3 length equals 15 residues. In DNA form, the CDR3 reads TGTGCCCACGACAGGGGGCGGACTAGGCAAGAGACCCAGTACTTC. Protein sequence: CAHDRGRTRQETQYF.

The CDR3 loop is CASRPGAGNTIYF. The CDR3, as DNA: TGTGCCAGCAGGCCAGGGGCTGGAAACACCATATATTTT. The chain links TRBV6-1 to TRBJ1-3, with D maybe TRBD1 (6 bases). There are 13 residues in the CDR3. CDR1 and CDR2 (germline): MNHNS, SASEGT. V was clipped by 6 bases and J by 2 bases, with 8 bases between them.

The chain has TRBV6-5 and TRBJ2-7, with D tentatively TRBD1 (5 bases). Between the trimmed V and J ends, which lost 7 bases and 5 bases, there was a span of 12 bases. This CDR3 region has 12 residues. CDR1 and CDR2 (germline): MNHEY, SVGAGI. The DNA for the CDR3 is TGTGCCAGCAATAAGGGGAACCACGAGCAGTACTTC. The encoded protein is CASNKGNHEQYF.

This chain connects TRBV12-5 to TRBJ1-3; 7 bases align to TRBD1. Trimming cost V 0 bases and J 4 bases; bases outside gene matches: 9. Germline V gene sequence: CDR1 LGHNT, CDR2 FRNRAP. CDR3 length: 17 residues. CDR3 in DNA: TGTGCTAGTGGTTTGGTACTAGGAGGGGGCGGAGGAAACACCATATATTTT. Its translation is CASGLVLGGGGGNTIYF.

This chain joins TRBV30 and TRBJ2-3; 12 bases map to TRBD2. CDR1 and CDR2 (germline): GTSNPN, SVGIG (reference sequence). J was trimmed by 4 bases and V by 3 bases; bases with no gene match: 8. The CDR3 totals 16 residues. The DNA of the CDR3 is TGTGCCTGGAGGCTAGCGGGGGGGGGAGGGGCAGATACGCAGTATTTT. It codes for CAWRLAGGGGADTQYF. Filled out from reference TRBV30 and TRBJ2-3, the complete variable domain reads SQTIHQWPATLVQPVGSPLSLECTVEGTSNPNLYWYRQAAGRGLQLLFYSVGIGQISSEVPQNLSASRPQDRQFILSSKKLLLSDSGFYLCAWRLAGGGGADTQYFGPGTRLTVL.

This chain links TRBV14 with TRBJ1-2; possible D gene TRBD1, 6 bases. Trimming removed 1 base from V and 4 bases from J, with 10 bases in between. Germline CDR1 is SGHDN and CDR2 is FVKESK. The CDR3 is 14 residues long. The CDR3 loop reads CASSQVQGIYGYTF. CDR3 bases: TGTGCCAGCAGCCAAGTACAGGGAATCTATGGCTACACCTTC.

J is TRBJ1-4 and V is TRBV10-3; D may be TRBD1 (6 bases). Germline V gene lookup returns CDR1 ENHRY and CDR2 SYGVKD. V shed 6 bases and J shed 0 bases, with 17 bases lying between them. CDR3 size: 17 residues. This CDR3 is CAISSGARTTTNEKLFF. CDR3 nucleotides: TGTGCCATCAGCTCAGGGGCACGGACCACAACTAATGAAAAACTGTTTTTT.

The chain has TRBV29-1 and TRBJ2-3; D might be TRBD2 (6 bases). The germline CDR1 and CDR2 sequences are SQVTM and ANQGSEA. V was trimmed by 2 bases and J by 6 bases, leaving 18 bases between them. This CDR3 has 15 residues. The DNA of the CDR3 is TGCAGCGTTGAACGCGGCGGGGTGGGTTTGGATACGCAGTATTTT. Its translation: CSVERGGVGLDTQYF.

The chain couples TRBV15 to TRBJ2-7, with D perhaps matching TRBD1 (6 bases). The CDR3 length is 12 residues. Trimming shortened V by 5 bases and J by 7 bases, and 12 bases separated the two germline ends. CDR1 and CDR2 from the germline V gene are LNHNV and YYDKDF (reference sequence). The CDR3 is CATSGTGYEQYF. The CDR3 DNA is TGTGCCACCAGCGGCACAGGGTATGAGCAGTACTTC. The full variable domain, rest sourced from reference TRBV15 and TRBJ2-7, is DAMVIQNPRYQVTQFGKPVTLSCSQTLNHNVMYWYQQKSSQAPKLLFHYYDKDFNNEADTPDNFQSRRPNTSFCFLDIRSPGLGDTAMYLCATSGTGYEQYFGPGTRLTVT.

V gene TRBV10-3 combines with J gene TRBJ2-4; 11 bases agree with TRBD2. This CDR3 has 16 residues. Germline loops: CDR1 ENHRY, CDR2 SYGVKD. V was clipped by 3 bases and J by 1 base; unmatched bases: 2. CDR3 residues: CAISDSSGRAKNIQYF. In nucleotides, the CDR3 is TGTGCCATCAGTGATTCTAGCGGGAGGGCCAAAAACATTCAGTACTTC.

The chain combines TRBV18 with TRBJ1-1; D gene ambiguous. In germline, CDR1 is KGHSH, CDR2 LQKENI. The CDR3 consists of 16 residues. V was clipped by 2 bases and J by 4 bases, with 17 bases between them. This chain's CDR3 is CASSPLETSRSTEAFF. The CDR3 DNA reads TGTGCCAGCTCACCATTGGAGACCTCGAGGAGCACTGAAGCTTTCTTT.

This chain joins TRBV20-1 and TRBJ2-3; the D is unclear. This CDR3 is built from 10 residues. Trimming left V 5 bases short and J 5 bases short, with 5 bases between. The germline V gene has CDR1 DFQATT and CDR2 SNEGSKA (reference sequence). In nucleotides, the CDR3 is TGCAGTGCTTTCAGAGATACGCAGTATTTT. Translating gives CSAFRDTQYF.

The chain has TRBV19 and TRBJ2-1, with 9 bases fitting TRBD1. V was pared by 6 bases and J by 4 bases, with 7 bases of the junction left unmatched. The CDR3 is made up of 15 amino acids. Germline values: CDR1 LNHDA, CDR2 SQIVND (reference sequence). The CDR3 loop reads CASRGQGAVYNEQFF. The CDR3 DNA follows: TGTGCCAGTAGGGGACAGGGAGCTGTTTACAATGAGCAGTTCTTC.

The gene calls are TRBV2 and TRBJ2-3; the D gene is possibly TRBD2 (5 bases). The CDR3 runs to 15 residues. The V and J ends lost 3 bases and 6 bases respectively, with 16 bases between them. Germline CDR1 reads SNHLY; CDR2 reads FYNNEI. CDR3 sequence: CASSDTGSRRDTQYF. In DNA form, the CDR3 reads TGTGCCAGCAGTGATACTGGGAGCCGGCGGGATACGCAGTATTTT.